This TCR beta chain appears in the sequencing data of a study of T cell responses to AZD1222 COVID-19 vaccine. The table came from immunoSEQ multiplex PCR; TCRdb's copy has only in-frame clones and leaves some out. Of about 150,000 clones listed, approximately 87% are singletons. Only one count was recorded for this clone. This TCR derives from an adult in good health. This sample comprised peripheral blood, obtained on day 0 of MenACWY control vaccination.

The CDR3 nucleotides are TGTGCCAGCAGTTTACACGGGACAGGGGCAGGAAAGGGGAGTTCACCCCTCCACTTT. Amino acids: CASSLHGTGAGKGSSPLHF. This chain connects TRBV28 to TRBJ1-6; TRBD1 agrees at 10 bases. The CDR3 runs 19 residues. The V and J ends lost 2 bases and 9 bases, in that order; junction bases with no gene match: 16. Germline V lookup: CDR1 MDHEN, CDR2 SYDVKM.